Below, 20 T cell receptor beta chains from the same sample are listed, as sequenced in a study of blood T cell repertoires in COVID-19. Sequencing was performed with immunoSEQ multiplex PCR; in TCRdb, only in-frame clones are kept and a portion is missing. The data hold approximately 160,000 clones, with about three quarters observed a single time. Sequencing was carried out using peripheral blood. These receptor sequences come from a man aged 65 to 79 with acute or convalescent COVID-19.

V gene TRBV14 combines with J gene TRBJ2-1; 13 positions agree with TRBD2. The CDR3 totals 16 residues. CDR1 is SGHDN and CDR2 is FVKESK in the germline V gene. Trimming cost V 2 bases and J 4 bases; bases outside gene matches: 2. The chain's CDR3 is CASSQLGLAGYNEQFF. CDR3 nucleotides: TGTGCCAGCAGCCAATTGGGACTAGCGGGATACAATGAGCAGTTCTTC.

The chain is built from TRBV6-2 or TRBV6-3 and TRBJ2-7, with a weak D call TRBD2 (6 bases). Germline lookup yields CDR1 MNHEY and CDR2 SVGEGT. V was shortened by 5 bases and J by 1 base, with 21 bases between the two germline ends. The CDR3 has 17 amino acids. CDR3 in amino acids: CASSRSIAGTRSYEQYF. Written as DNA, the CDR3 is TGTGCCAGCAGTCGGTCCATTGCGGGGACGAGGTCCTACGAGCAGTACTTC.

The J gene is TRBJ2-5, the V gene TRBV28; TRBD1 aligns across 8 bases. This CDR3 region has 15 residues. The V gene end was trimmed by 3 bases and the J gene end by 3 bases; junction bases not matched to a gene: 6. The germline V gene has CDR1 MDHEN and CDR2 SYDVKM. The CDR3 sequence is CASSFQGAEEETQYF. DNA of the CDR3: TGTGCCAGCAGTTTCCAGGGGGCGGAGGAAGAGACCCAGTACTTC.

The table lists this clone with many counts. The chain has TRBV3-1 (or the pseudogene TRBV3-2) and TRBJ2-7; the match to TRBD1 covers 7 bases. Per the germline V gene, CDR1 is LGHDT and CDR2 is YNNKEL (reference sequence). With V trimmed by 8 bases and J by 3 bases, 10 bases remained unmatched. The CDR3 is 14 amino acids. This CDR3 reads CASFVWDRHYEQYF. The DNA for the CDR3 is TGTGCCAGCTTCGTGTGGGACAGACACTACGAGCAGTACTTC.

Concerning this clone itself: A read error may produce the germline difference seen at one junction end. The chain couples TRBV24-1 to TRBJ1-2; no clear D gene. CDR1 is KGHDR and CDR2 is SFDVKD in the germline V gene. This CDR3 contains 14 residues. The CDR3 DNA is TGTGCCACCAGCGATTTTACCCAGGACTATGGCTACACCTTC. It translates to CATSDFTQDYGYTF.

This chain uses TRBV19 with TRBJ2-3, with D tentatively TRBD2 (6 bases). The CDR3 is 15 amino acids. Germline CDR1 LNHDA, CDR2 SQIVND (reference sequence). With 2 bases removed from V and 6 bases from J, the gap between germline ends came to 15 bases. The CDR3 DNA reads as TGTGCCAGTAGTATATACCAGCGGGCAGGGGATACGCAGTATTTT. Its translation: CASSIYQRAGDTQYF.

The CDR3 DNA follows: TGTGCCACCAGCAGAGATCGCCCAGTCGGGGAAGCTTTCTTT. Its translation is CATSRDRPVGEAFF. The J gene is TRBJ1-1, the V gene TRBV15, with D unresolved. Germline V gene lookup returns CDR1 LNHNV and CDR2 YYDKDF (reference sequence). This CDR3 has 14 residues. V dropped 0 bases and J dropped 8 bases, with 13 bases sitting between them.

This chain joins TRBV10-1 and TRBJ2-2; TRBD1 might be the D (5 bases). This CDR3 contains 13 residues. Germline V CDR1 and CDR2: WNHNN, SYGVQD (reference sequence). V gave up 7 bases and J gave up 2 bases, with 8 bases separating them. CDR3 coding DNA: TGCGCCAGCACCTGGGGCAACACCGGGGAGCTGTTTTTT. Its protein is CASTWGNTGELFF.

The DNA of the CDR3 is TGTGCCAGCAGCCAAGCCTGGGACAGGGTTGAGAATGAGCAGTTCTTC. Its translation is CASSQAWDRVENEQFF. V usage is TRBV3-1 (or the pseudogene TRBV3-2) and J usage is TRBJ2-1, with TRBD1 matching over 9 bases. The V gene end was trimmed by 1 base and the J gene end by 7 bases; junction bases not matched to a gene: 8. Germline CDR1 reads LGHDT; CDR2 reads YNNKEL (reference sequence). The CDR3 totals 16 residues.

As concerns this clone: The same CDR3 arises from other DNA sequences in this sample as well. CDR3 DNA sequence: TGTGCCAGCAGGGGACAGGGGGCAGGGAACTATGGCTACACCTTC. Amino acid sequence: CASRGQGAGNYGYTF. J is TRBJ1-2 and V is TRBV6-5; 12 bases align to TRBD1. V shed 6 bases and J 2 bases; nucleotides not matched to a gene: 4. Germline values: CDR1 MNHEY, CDR2 SVGAGI. The CDR3 is 15 amino acids.

The gene calls are TRBV2 and TRBJ1-5; D perhaps matches TRBD1 (6 bases). The germline V gene encodes CDR1 SNHLY and CDR2 FYNNEI. This CDR3 spans 15 amino acids. The ends were cut back, 5 bases at V and 2 bases at J, with 13 bases in the middle. CDR3 protein: CASSTGNWGNQPQHF. The DNA of the CDR3 is TGTGCCAGCAGTACAGGGAATTGGGGCAATCAGCCCCAGCATTTT.

The chain couples TRBV27 to TRBJ2-2; the D gene is possibly TRBD1 (5 bases). The CDR3 covers 16 residues. Germline CDR1 MNHEY, CDR2 SMNVEV (reference sequence). The V end was cut by 3 bases, the J end by 6 bases, with 17 bases between. The CDR3 spells CASSFRVLPTAGELFF. DNA for the CDR3: TGTGCCAGCAGTTTCCGGGTCCTCCCGACAGCCGGGGAGCTGTTTTTT.

The chain is built from TRBV6-6 and TRBJ1-1; a possible D gene is TRBD1 (5 bases). Trimming pared 6 bases from V and 4 bases from J, leaving 12 bases between. The V gene's germline CDR1 is MNHNY and CDR2 SVGAGI (reference sequence). The CDR3 has 13 residues. This chain's CDR3 is CASSLGEATEAFF. In nucleotides, the CDR3 is TGTGCCAGCAGCCTAGGGGAGGCCACTGAAGCTTTCTTT.

This chain connects TRBV6-5 to TRBJ1-6; TRBD1 matches 10 bases. V was pared by 6 bases and J by 7 bases, with 6 bases of the junction left unmatched. The germline V gene has CDR1 MNHEY and CDR2 SVGAGI. The CDR3 covers 15 residues. For the CDR3, the DNA is TGTGCCAGCAGGGCCGACAGGGGGCGGAATTCACCCCTCCACTTT. Amino acids: CASRADRGRNSPLHF.

The V call is TRBV7-8, the J call TRBJ2-3, with 9 bases matching TRBD2. Losses at the gene ends were 1 base for V and 5 bases for J; bases not matched to a gene: 7. The V gene's germline CDR1 is SGHVS and CDR2 FQNEAQ. CDR3 length equals 16 residues. CDR3 coding DNA: TGTGCCAGCAGCTTAGTATTAGCGGGGGTTGGAGATACGCAGTATTTT. Residues: CASSLVLAGVGDTQYF.

This rearrangement joins TRBV9 to TRBJ2-1; D may be TRBD1 (5 bases). Trimming pared 0 bases from V and 1 base from J, leaving 11 bases between. This CDR3 has 16 amino acids. Per germline, CDR1 SGDLS and CDR2 YYNGEE. CDR3 sequence: CASSVGGSSSYNEQFF. The CDR3 DNA reads as TGTGCCAGCAGCGTAGGGGGCAGCTCGTCCTACAATGAGCAGTTCTTC.

V and J are TRBV28 and TRBJ1-5; D is ambiguous. CDR1 MDHEN and CDR2 SYDVKM come from the germline V gene. This CDR3 spans 13 amino acids. The germline V and J ends were trimmed by 3 bases and 3 bases, with 6 bases remaining between them. The CDR3 DNA follows: TGTGCCAGCAGTTTCAGTAACAATCAGCCCCAGCATTTT. This sequence encodes CASSFSNNQPQHF.

The CDR3 region has the DNA TGTGCCAGCAGTTTATATAGGGGGACAGGGTTGCCTCAGCCCCAGCATTTT. Protein sequence: CASSLYRGTGLPQPQHF. The chain links TRBV28 to TRBJ1-5; the match to TRBD1 covers 9 bases. Germline V gives CDR1 MDHEN, CDR2 SYDVKM. J was trimmed by 6 bases and V by 1 base; bases with no gene match: 10. The CDR3 is 17 amino acids.

The chain recombines TRBV28 with TRBJ1-6; no clear D. V was trimmed by 3 bases and J by 6 bases, leaving 12 bases between them. Germline loops: CDR1 MDHEN, CDR2 SYDVKM. The CDR3 runs to 15 residues. CDR3 protein: CASSLGGLGNSPLHF. As DNA, the CDR3 is TGTGCCAGCAGTTTGGGAGGGTTGGGTAATTCACCCCTCCACTTT.

Concerning this clone: The junction departs from germline at one end; a sequencing error may be responsible. The genes are TRBV19 and TRBJ2-1; 14 bases fit TRBD2. The CDR3 extends over 14 amino acids. CDR1 LNHDA and CDR2 SQIVND come from the germline V gene (reference sequence). CDR3: CASSAFGLAGGPIF. CDR3 nucleotides: TGTGCCAGTAGTGCGTTCGGACTAGCGGGGGGCCCGATCTTC.